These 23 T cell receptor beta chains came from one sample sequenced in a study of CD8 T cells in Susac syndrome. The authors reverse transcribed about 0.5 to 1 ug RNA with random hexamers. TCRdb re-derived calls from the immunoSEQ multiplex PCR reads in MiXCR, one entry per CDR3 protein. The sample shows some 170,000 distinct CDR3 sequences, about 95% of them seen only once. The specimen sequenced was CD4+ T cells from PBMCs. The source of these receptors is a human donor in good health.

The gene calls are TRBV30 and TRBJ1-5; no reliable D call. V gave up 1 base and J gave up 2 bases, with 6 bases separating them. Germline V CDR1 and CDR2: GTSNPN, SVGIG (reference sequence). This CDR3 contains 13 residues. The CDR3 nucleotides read TGTGCCTGGAGTGGCGAGGGCAATCAGCCCCAGCATTTT. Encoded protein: CAWSGEGNQPQHF.

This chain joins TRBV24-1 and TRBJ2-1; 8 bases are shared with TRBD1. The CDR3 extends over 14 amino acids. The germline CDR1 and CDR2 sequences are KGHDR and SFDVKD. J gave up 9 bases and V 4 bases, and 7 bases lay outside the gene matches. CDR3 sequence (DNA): TGTGCCACCAGTGAACAAGGACAGGGCAGTGAGCAGTTCTTC. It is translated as CATSEQGQGSEQFF.

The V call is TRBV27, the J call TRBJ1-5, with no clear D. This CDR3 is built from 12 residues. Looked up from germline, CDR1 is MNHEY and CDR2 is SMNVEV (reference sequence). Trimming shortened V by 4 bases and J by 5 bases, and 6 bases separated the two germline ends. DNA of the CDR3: TGTGCCAGCAGTTCCCGGGATCAGCCCCAGCATTTT. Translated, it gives CASSSRDQPQHF.

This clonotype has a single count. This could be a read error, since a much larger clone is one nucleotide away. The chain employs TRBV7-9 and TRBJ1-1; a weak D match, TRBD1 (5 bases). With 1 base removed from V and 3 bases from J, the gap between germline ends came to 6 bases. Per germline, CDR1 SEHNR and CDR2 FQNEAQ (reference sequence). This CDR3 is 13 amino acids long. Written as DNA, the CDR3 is TGTGCCAGCAGCTTAGGGGGGGACACTGAAGCTTTCTTT. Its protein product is CASSLGGDTEAFF.

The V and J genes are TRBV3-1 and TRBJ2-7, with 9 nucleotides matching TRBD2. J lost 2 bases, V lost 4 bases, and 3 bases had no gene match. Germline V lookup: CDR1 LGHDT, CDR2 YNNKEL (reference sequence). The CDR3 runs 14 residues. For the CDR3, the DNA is TGTGCCAGCAGCCCTAGCGGGACGCCCTACGAGCAGTACTTC. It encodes CASSPSGTPYEQYF.

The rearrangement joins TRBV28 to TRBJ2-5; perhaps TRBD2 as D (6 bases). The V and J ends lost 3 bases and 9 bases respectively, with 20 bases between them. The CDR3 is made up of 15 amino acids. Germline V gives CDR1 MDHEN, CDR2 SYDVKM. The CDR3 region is CASSLAPGLKRPQYF. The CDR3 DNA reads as TGTGCCAGCAGTTTGGCCCCGGGACTGAAGAGACCCCAGTACTTC.

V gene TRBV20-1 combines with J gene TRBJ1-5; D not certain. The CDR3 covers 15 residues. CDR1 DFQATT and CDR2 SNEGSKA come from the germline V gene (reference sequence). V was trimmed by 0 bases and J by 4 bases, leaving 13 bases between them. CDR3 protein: CSARDLGKRNQPQHF. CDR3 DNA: TGCAGTGCTAGAGATCTCGGGAAAAGGAATCAGCCCCAGCATTTT.

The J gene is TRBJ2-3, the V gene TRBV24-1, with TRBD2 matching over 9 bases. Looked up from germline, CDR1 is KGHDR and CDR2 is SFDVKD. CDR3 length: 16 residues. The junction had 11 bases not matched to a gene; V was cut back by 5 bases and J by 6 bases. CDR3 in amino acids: CATSVLPLAGRDTQYF. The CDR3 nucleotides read TGTGCCACCAGTGTCCTTCCGCTAGCGGGAAGGGATACGCAGTATTTT.

The CDR3 here is CSASNWREGLTQYF. The CDR3 nucleotides read TGCAGTGCTAGTAATTGGCGGGAGGGGCTGACCCAGTACTTC. The chain employs TRBV20-1 and TRBJ2-5; TRBD2 matches at 9 bases. The CDR3 runs 14 residues. J gave up 7 bases and V 3 bases, and 9 bases lay outside the gene matches. The V gene's germline CDR1 is DFQATT and CDR2 SNEGSKA (reference sequence).

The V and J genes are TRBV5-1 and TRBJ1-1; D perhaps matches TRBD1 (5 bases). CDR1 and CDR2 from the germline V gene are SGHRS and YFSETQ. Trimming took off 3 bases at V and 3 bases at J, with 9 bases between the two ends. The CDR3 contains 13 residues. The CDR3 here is CASSSMTDTEAFF. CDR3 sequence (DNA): TGCGCCAGCAGCTCGATGACAGACACTGAAGCTTTCTTT.

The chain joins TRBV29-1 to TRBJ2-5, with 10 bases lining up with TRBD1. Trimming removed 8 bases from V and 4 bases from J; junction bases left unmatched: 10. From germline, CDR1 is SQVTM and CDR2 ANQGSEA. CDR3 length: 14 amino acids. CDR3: CSFHSGQGIETQYF. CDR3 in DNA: TGCAGCTTCCACTCGGGACAGGGGATAGAGACCCAGTACTTC.

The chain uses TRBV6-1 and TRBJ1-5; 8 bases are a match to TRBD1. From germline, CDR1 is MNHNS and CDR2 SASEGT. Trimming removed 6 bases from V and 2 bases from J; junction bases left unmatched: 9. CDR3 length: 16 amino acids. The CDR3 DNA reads TGTGCCAGCAGCCGCCGACAGGGGTTGGGCAATCAGCCCCAGCATTTT. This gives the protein CASSRRQGLGNQPQHF.

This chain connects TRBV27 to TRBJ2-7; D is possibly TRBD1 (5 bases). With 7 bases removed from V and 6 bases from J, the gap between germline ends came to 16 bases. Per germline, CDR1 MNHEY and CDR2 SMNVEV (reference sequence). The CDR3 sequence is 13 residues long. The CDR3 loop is CASTPTIRGEQYF. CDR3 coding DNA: TGTGCCAGCACCCCGACAATAAGGGGCGAGCAGTACTTC.

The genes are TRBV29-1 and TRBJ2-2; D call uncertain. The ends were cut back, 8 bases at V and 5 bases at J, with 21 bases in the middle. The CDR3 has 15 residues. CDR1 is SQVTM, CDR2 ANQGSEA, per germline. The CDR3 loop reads CSTYGDHLQTGELFF. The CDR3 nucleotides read TGCAGCACATATGGTGACCACCTCCAAACCGGGGAGCTGTTTTTT.

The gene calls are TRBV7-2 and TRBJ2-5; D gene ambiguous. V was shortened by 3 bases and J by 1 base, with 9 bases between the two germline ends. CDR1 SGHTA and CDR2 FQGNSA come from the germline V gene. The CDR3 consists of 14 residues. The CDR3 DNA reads TGTGCCAGCAGCTTGCAACCGTCCCAAGAGACCCAGTACTTC. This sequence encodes CASSLQPSQETQYF.

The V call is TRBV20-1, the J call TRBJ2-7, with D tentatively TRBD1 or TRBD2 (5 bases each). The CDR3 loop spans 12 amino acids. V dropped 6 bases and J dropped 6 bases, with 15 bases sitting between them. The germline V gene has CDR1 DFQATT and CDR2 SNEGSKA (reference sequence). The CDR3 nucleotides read TGCAGTGCCCAGCCCTATGGGACCGAGCAGTACTTC. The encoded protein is CSAQPYGTEQYF.

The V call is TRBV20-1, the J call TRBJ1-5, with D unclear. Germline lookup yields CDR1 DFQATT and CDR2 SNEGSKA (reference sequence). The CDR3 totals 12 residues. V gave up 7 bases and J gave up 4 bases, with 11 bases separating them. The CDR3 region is CSVLRGNQPQHF. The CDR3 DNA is TGCAGTGTCCTGCGCGGAAATCAGCCCCAGCATTTT.

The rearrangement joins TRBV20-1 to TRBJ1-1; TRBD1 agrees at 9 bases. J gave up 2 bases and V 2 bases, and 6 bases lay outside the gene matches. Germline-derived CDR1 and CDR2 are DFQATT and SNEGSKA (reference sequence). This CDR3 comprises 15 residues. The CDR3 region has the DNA TGCAGTGCTAGATCACCGGGACAGGGTAACACTGAAGCTTTCTTT. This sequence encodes CSARSPGQGNTEAFF.

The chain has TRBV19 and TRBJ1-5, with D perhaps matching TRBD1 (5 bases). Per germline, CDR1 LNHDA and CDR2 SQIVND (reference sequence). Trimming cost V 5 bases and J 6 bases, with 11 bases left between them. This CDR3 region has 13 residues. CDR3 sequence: CASSAGTIQPQHF. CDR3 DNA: TGTGCCAGTAGTGCCGGGACGATTCAGCCCCAGCATTTT.

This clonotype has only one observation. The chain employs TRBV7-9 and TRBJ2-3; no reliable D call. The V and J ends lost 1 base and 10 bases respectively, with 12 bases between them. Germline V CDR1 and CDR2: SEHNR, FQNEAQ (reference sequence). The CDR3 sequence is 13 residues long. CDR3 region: CASSLEAGIAQYF. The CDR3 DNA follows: TGTGCCAGCAGCTTAGAAGCCGGCATCGCGCAGTATTTT.

The CDR3 region has the DNA TGCAGCGTCGACAGGGGAGCGAGCACTGAAGCTTTCTTT. Translating it yields CSVDRGASTEAFF. This chain links TRBV29-1 with TRBJ1-1; 8 bases map to TRBD1. With V trimmed by 6 bases and J by 4 bases, 7 bases remained unmatched. This CDR3 has 13 residues. The germline CDR1 and CDR2 sequences are SQVTM and ANQGSEA.

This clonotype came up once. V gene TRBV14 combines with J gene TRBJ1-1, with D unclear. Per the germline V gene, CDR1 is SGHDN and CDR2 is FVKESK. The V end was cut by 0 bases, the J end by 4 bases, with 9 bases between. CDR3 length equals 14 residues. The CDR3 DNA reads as TGTGCCAGCAGCCAAGATGTAGCAGCCACTGAAGCTTTCTTT. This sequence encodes CASSQDVAATEAFF.

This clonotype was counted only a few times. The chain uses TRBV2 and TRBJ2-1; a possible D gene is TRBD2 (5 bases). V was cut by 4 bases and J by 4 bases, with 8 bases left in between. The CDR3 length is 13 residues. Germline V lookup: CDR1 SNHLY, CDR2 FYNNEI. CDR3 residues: CASSVEGYNEQFF. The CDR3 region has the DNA TGTGCCAGCAGTGTAGAGGGTTACAATGAGCAGTTCTTC.